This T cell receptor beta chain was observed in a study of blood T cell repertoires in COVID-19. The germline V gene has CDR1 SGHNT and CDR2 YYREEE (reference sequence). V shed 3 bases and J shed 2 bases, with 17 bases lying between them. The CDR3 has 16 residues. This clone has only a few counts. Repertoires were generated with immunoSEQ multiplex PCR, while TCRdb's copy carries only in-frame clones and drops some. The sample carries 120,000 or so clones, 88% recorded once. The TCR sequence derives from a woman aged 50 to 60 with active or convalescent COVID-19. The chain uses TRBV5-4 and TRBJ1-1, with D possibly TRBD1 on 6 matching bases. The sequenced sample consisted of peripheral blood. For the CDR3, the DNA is TGTGCCAGCAGCTCGGATACCGGGACACGAAACACTGAAGCTTTCTTT. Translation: CASSSDTGTRNTEAFF.